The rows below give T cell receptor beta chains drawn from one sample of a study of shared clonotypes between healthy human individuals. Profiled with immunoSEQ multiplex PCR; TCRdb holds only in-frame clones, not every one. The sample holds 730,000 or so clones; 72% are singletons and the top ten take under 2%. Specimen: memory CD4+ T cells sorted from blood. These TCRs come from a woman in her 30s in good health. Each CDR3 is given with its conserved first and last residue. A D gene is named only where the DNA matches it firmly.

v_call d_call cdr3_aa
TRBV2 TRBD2 CASSDPGLAQSSYEQYF
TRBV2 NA CASSFWPASTGELFF
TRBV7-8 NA CASSRFEQSNEQYF
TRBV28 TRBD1 CAHGTGVEKLFF
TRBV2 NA CASGGETQYF
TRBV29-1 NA CSVDGVRNEQFF
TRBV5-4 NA CASSRDTSGNTIYF
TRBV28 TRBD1 CASSTPGQGFDEQYF
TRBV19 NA CASSIKNGQPQHF
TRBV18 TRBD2 CASSPGTRTYNEQFF
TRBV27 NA CASGIRVGVNTEAFF
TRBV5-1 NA CASSLGPDLGYNEQFF
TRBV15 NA CATSTGGSGANVLTF
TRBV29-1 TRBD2 CSINPGLANNEQFF
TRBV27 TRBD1 CASQRGQGSSPLHF
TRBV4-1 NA CASSRGVAEKLFF
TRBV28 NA CASSQRRSGANVLTF
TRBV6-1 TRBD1 CASSRGGQEKLFF